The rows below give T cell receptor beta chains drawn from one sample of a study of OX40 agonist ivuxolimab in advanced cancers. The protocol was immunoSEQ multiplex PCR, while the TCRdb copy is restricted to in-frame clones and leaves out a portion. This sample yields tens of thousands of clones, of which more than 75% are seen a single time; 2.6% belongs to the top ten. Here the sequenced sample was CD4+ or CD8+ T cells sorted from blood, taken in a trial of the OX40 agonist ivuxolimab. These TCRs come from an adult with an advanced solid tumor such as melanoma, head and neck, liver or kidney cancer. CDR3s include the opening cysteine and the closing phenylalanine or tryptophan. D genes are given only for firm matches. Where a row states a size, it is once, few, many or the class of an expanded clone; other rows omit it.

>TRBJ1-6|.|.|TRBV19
CASSISFATINSPLHF
TGTGCCAGTAGTATATCATTTGCGACCATTAATTCACCCCTCCACTTT
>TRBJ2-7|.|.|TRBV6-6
CASSFSTSYEQYF
TGTGCCAGCAGTTTCTCCACGTCATACGAGCAGTACTTC
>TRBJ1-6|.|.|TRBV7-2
CASKGVVASPLHF
TGTGCCAGCAAGGGGGTCGTTGCTTCACCCCTCCACTTT
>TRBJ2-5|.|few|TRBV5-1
CASNWRGTQYF
TGCGCCAGCAACTGGAGGGGGACCCAGTACTTC
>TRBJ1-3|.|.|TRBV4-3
CASSQEPGNTIYF
TGCGCCAGCAGCCAAGAGCCTGGAAACACCATATATTTT
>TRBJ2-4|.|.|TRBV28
CASSPVGELAKNIQYF
TGTGCCAGCAGCCCAGTAGGGGAGTTAGCCAAAAACATTCAGTACTTC
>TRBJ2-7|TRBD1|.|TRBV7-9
CASSLALGTEPYEQYF
TGTGCCAGCAGCTTAGCGCTCGGGACAGAACCCTACGAGCAGTACTTC
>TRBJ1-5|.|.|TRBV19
CASSITDREGRPQHF
TGTGCCAGTAGTATTACGGATCGAGAGGGTAGGCCCCAGCATTTT
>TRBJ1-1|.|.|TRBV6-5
CASRPPGVQTEAFF
TGTGCCAGCAGACCGCCCGGGGTCCAGACTGAAGCTTTCTTT
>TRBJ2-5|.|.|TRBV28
CASSLYDGETQYF
TGTGCCAGCAGTTTATATGATGGAGAGACCCAGTACTTC
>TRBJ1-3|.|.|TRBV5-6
CASGRWPVLSGNTIYF
TGTGCCAGCGGACGGTGGCCTGTGTTATCTGGAAACACCATATATTTT
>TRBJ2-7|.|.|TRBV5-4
CASSLEQGYEQYF
TGTGCCAGCAGCTTGGAGCAGGGCTACGAGCAGTACTTC
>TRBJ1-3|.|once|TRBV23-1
CASSQGRSRTIYF
TGCGCCAGCAGTCAGGGTAGATCTCGCACCATATATTTT
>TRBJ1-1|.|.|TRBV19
CASNYREETEAFF
TGTGCCAGTAACTACAGGGAAGAGACTGAAGCTTTCTTT
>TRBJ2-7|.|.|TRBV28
CASSLPDSVSHEQYF
TGTGCCAGCAGTTTACCGGACAGCGTCAGCCACGAGCAGTACTTC
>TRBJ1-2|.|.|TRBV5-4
CASSLEGGSGYTF
TGTGCCAGCAGCTTGGAGGGGGGCTCTGGCTACACCTTC
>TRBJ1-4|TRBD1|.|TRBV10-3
CAISSGQGGRTNEKLFF
TGTGCCATCAGTTCCGGACAGGGCGGTAGGACTAATGAAAAACTGTTTTTT
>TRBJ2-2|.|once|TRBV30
CAWKRAQPVDTGELFF
TGTGCCTGGAAGAGGGCCCAGCCGGTGGACACCGGGGAGCTGTTTTTT
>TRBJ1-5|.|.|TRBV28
CASLPGTVRFYSNQPQHF
TGTGCCAGCCTCCCCGGCACGGTAAGATTTTATAGCAATCAGCCCCAGCATTTT
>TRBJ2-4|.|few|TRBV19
CASRPGTGENIQYF
TGTGCCAGTAGACCCGGGACCGGCGAAAACATTCAGTACTTC
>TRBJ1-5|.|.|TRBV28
CASSLLWQGGNQPQHF
TGTGCCAGCAGTTTACTCTGGCAGGGAGGCAATCAGCCCCAGCATTTT
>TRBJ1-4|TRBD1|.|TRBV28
CASHTGAPNEKLFF
TGTGCCAGCCACACAGGGGCCCCTAATGAAAAACTGTTTTTT
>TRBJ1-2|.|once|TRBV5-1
CASSFDGNYGYTF
TGCGCCAGCAGCTTTGACGGGAACTATGGCTACACCTTC
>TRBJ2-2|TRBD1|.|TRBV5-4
CASSIPGQGSWNTGELFF
TGTGCCAGCAGCATTCCGGGACAGGGAAGCTGGAACACCGGGGAGCTGTTTTTT
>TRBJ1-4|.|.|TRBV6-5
CASSYSQVGQFEKLFF
TGTGCCAGCAGTTACTCACAGGTGGGGCAGTTCGAAAAACTGTTTTTT
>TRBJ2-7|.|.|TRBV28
CASSSPGPLRYEQYF
TGTGCCAGCAGTTCCCCCGGGCCCCTTAGGTACGAGCAGTACTTC
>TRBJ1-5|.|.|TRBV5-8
CASSSFEGFGQPQHF
TGTGCCAGCAGCTCATTCGAGGGTTTTGGGCAGCCCCAGCATTTT
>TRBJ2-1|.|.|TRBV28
CASSLYPGSYNEQFF
TGTGCCAGCAGTTTGTATCCAGGCTCCTACAATGAGCAGTTCTTC
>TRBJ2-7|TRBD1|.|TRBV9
CASSVNRGASSYEQYF
TGTGCCAGCAGCGTCAACAGGGGGGCAAGCTCCTACGAGCAGTACTTC
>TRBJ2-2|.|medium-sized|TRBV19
CASKFSGELFF
TGTGCCAGTAAATTCTCCGGGGAGCTGTTTTTT
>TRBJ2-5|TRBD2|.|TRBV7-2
CASSLNGGEEEAQYF
TGTGCCAGCAGCTTAAATGGGGGGGAGGAAGAGGCCCAGTACTTC
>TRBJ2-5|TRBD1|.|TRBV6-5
CASSKQGGDETQYF
TGTGCCAGCAGCAAACAGGGGGGCGATGAGACCCAGTACTTC
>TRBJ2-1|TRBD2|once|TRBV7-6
CASSPGLAGGPGSYNEQFF
TGTGCCAGCAGCCCAGGACTAGCGGGGGGGCCTGGATCCTACAATGAGCAGTTCTTC
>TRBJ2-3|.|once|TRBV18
CASFPGGADTQYF
TGTGCCAGCTTCCCGGGCGGGGCAGATACGCAGTATTTT